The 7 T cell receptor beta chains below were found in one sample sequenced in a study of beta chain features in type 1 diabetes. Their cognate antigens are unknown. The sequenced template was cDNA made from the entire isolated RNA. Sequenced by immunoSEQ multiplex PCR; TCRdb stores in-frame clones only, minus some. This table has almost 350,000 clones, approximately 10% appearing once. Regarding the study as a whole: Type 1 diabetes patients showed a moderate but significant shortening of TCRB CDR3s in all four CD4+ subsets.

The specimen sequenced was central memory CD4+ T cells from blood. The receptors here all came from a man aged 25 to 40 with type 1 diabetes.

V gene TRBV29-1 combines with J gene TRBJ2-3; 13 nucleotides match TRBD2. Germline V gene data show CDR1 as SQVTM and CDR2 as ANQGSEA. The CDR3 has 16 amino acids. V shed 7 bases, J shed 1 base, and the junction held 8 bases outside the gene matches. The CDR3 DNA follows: TGCAGCGCCTCGGGACTAGCGGGGAGACGCACAGATACGCAGTATTTT. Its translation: CSASGLAGRRTDTQYF.

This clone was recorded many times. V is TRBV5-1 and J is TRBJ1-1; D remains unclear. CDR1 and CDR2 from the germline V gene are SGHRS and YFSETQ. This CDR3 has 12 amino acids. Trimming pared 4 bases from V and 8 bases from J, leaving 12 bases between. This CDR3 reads CASSAEGREAFF. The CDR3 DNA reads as TGCGCCAGCAGCGCCGAAGGAAGAGAAGCTTTCTTT.

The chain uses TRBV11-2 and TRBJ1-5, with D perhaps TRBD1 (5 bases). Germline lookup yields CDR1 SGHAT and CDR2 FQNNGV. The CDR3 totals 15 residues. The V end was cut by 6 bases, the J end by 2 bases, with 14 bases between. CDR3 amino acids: CASSYNQGGNQPQHF. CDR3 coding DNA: TGTGCCAGCAGTTATAATCAGGGTGGCAATCAGCCCCAGCATTTT. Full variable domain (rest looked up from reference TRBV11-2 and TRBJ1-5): EAGVAQSPRYKIIEKRQSVAFWCNPISGHATLYWYQQILGQGPKLLIQFQNNGVVDDSQLPKDRFSAERLKGVDSTLKIQPAKLEDSAVYLCASSYNQGGNQPQHFGDGTRLSIL.

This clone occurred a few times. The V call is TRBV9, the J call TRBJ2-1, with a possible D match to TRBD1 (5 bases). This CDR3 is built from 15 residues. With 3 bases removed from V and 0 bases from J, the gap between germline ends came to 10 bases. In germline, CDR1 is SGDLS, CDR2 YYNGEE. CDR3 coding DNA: TGTGCCAGCAGCGCGACGGACAACTCCTACAATGAGCAGTTCTTC. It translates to CASSATDNSYNEQFF.

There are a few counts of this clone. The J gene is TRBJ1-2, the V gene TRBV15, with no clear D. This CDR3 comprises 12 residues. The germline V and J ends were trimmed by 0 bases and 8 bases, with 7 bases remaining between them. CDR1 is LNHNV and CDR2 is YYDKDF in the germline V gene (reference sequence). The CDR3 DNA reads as TGTGCCACCAGCAGAGATAGGGAAGGCTACACCTTC. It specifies CATSRDREGYTF.

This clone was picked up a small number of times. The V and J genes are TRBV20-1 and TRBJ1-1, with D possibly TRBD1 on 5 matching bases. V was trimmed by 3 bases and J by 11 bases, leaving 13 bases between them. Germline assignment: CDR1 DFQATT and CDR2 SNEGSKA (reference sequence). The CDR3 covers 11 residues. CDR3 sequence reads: CSASHGGAAFF. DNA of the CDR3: TGCAGTGCTAGCCATGGGGGAGCGGCTTTCTTT.

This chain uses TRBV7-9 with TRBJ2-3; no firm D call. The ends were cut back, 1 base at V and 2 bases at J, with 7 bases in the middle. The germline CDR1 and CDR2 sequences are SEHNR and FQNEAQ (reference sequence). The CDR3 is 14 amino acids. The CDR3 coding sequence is TGTGCCAGCAGCTTAGAAGAAAACACAGATACGCAGTATTTT. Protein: CASSLEENTDTQYF.